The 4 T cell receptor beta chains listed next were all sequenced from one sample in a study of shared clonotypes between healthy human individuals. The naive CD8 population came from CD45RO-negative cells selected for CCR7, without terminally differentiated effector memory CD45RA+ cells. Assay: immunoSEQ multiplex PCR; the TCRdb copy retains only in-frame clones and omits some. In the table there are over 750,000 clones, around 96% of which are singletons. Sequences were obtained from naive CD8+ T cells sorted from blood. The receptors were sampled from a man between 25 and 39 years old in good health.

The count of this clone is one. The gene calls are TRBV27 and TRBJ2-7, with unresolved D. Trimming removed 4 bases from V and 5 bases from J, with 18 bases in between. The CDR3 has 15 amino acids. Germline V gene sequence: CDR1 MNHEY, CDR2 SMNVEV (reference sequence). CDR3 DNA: TGTGCCAGCAGTTCTTCCTGGTCCCCTCTGGACGAGCAGTACTTC. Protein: CASSSSWSPLDEQYF.

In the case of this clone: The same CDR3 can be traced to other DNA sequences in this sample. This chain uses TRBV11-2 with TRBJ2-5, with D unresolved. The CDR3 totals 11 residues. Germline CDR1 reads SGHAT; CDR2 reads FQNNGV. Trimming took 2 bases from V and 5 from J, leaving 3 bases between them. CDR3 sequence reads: CASSLLETQYF. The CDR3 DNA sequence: TGTGCCAGCAGCTTACTGGAGACCCAGTACTTC.

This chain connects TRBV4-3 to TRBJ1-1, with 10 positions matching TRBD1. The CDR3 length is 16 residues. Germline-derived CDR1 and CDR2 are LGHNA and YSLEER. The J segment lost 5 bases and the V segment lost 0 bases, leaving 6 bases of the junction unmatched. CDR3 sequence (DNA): TGCGCCAGCAGCCAAGATGGGGGGACAGGGGAAACTGAAGCTTTCTTT. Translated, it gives CASSQDGGTGETEAFF.

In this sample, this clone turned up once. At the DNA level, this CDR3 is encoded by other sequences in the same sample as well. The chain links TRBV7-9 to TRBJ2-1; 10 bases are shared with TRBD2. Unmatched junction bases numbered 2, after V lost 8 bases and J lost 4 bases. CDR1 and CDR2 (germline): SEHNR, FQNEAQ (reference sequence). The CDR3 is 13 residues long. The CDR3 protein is CASGLAAYNEQFF. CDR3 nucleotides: TGTGCCAGCGGACTAGCGGCTTACAATGAGCAGTTCTTC.